Sequencing of this T cell receptor (beta chain) was carried out in a study of blood T cell repertoires in COVID-19. The overall study: Some COVID-19 samples were acute and others convalescent; all came from the United States, Italy and Spain. Sources were T cells, B-cell-depleted T cells, or PBMCs; the material itself was cDNA or gDNA.

The table came from immunoSEQ multiplex PCR; TCRdb's copy has only in-frame clones and leaves some out. The sample consists of about 58,000 clones, around 78% of them appearing once. Sequencing was carried out using peripheral blood. This receptor was obtained from a human donor in a cohort sampled during active COVID-19.

The CDR3 nucleotides are TGTGCCAGCAGTTACAGAGGGACAGAGAACACTGAAGCTTTCTTT. Its translation is CASSYRGTENTEAFF. The chain has TRBV6-2 or TRBV6-3 and TRBJ1-1, with 7 bases fitting TRBD1. With V trimmed by 2 bases and J by 1 base, 4 bases remained unmatched. CDR3 length: 15 residues. Germline V lookup: CDR1 MNHEY, CDR2 SVGEGT.